Sequencing of this T cell receptor beta chain was carried out in a study of blood T cell repertoires in COVID-19. V was pared by 5 bases and J by 9 bases, with 10 bases between. The CDR3 sequence is 11 residues long. CDR1 is SEHNR and CDR2 is FQNEAQ in the germline V gene (reference sequence). Produced via immunoSEQ multiplex PCR; TCRdb's table is partial and in-frame only. The sample has hundreds of thousands of clones, 85% to 90% seen once. The rearrangement links TRBV7-9 to TRBJ1-1, with D maybe TRBD1 (5 bases). This TCR was sampled from a woman under 30 who had recovered from COVID-19. The sequenced material came from PBMCs or T cells enriched from blood (not recorded which). The CDR3 DNA reads as TGTGCCAGCAGCCACCGGACACAAGCTTTCTTT. Translated: CASSHRTQAFF.